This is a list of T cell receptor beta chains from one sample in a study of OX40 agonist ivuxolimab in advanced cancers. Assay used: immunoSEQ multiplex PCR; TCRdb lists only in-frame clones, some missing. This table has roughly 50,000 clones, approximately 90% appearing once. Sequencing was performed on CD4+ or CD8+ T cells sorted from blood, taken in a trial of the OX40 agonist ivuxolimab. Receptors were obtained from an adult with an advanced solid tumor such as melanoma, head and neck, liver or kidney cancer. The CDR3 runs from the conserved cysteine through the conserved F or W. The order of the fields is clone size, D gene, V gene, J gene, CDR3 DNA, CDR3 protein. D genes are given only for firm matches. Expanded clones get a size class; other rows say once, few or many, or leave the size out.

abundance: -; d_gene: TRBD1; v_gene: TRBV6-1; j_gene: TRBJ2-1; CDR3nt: TGTGCCAGCAGTGACCCGGGACAGGAGCACTACAATGAGCAGTTCTTC; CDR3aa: CASSDPGQEHYNEQFF
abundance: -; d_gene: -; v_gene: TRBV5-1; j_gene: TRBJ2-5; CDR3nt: TGCGCCAGCAGCTTCGGGGGACAGACCCAGTACTTC; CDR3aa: CASSFGGQTQYF
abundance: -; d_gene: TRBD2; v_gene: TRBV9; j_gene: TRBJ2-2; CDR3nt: TGTGCCAGCAGCGTAGGACTAGCGGGGGGGCATGCGGACGTGGAGCTGTTTTTT; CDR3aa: CASSVGLAGGHADVELFF
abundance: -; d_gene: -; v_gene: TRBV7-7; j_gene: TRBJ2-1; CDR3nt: TGTGCTAGCAGCTTATGGGCTAGCGCATACAATGAGCAGTTCTTC; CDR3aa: CASSLWASAYNEQFF
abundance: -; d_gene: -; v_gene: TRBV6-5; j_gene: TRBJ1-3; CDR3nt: TGTGCCAGCAGTCCCTGGAGGAGCTCTGGAAACACCATATATTTT; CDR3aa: CASSPWRSSGNTIYF
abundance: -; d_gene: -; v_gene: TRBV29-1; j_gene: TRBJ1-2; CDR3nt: TGCAGCGTTGTGGAAAATAACTATGGCTACACCTTC; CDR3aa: CSVVENNYGYTF
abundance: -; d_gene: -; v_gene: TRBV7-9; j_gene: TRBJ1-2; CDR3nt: TGTGCCAGCAGCTTACTTCTGGAGAGTGGGGATACCTTC; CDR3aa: CASSLLLESGDTF
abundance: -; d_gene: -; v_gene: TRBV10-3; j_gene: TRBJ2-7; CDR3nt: TGTGCCATCAGTCCTGACAGGCCAAGCTCCTACGAGCAGTACTTC; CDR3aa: CAISPDRPSSYEQYF
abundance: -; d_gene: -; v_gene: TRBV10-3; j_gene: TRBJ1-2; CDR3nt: TGTGCCATCAGTGAGGAGGGGTACAGGTTTCCTGGCTACACCTTC; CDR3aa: CAISEEGYRFPGYTF
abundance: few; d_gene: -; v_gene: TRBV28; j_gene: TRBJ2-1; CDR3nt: TGTGCCAGCAGTTCTCCGAGGACCCCCCGGGATGAGCAGTTCTTC; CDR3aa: CASSSPRTPRDEQFF
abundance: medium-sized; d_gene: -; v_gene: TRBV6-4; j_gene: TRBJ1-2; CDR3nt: TGTGCCAGCAGTGACTCGCAGGAGTCGATCTATGGCTACACCTTC; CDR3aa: CASSDSQESIYGYTF
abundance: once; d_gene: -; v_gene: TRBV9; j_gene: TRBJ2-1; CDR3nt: TGTGCCAGCAGCGTAGGAGCGGCCCCCTCCTACAATGAGCAGTTCTTC; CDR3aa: CASSVGAAPSYNEQFF
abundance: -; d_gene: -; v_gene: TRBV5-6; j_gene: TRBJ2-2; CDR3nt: TGTGCCAGCAGCACCACCCGGGACATATGGACCGGGGAGCTGTTTTTT; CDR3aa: CASSTTRDIWTGELFF
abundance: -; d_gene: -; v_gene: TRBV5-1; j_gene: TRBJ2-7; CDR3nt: TGCGCCAGCAGCTTTACAGGGAGCTCCTACGAGCAGTACTTC; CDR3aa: CASSFTGSSYEQYF
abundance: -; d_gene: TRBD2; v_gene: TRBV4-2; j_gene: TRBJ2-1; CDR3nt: TGTGCCAGCAGCCAAGATTCAGCAGCGGGGGTCTACAATGAGCAGTTCTTC; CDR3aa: CASSQDSAAGVYNEQFF
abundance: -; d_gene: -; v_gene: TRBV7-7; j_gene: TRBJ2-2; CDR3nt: TGTGCTAGCAGCCCCCACATCCCGACCGCGAACACCGGGGAGCTGTTTTTT; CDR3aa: CASSPHIPTANTGELFF
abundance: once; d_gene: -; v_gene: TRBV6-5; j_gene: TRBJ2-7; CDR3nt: TGTGCCAGCAGTTACACAAGCCACGAGCAGTACTTC; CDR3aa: CASSYTSHEQYF
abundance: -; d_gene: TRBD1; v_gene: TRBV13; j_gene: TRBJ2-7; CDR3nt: TGTGCCAGCAGCTCGGGACAGGGAATAACCCGCGAGCAGTACTTC; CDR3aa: CASSSGQGITREQYF
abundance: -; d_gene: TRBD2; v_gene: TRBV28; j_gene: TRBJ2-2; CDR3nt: TGTGCCAGCAGAGGGACTAGCTTCCCCATACGAAGAGCCGGGGAGCTGTTTTTT; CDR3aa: CASRGTSFPIRRAGELFF
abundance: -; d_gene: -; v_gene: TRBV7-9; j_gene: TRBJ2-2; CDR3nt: TGTGCCAGCAGCTTACTAGGGACCGGGGAGCTGTTTTTT; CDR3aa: CASSLLGTGELFF
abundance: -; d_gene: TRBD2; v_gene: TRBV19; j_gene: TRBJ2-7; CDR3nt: TGTGCCAGTAGTCCAGCTAGCGGGAGGGCCTACGAGCAGTACTTC; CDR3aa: CASSPASGRAYEQYF
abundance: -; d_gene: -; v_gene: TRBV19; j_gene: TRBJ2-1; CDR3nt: TGTGCCAGTAGTATGGCCGACAGGAGCTCCTACAATGAGCAGTTCTTC; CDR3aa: CASSMADRSSYNEQFF
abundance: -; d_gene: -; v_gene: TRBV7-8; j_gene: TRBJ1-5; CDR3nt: TGTGCCAGCAGCCCTTTACAAGGGGGTAAAGGCAATCAGCCCCAGCATTTT; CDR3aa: CASSPLQGGKGNQPQHF
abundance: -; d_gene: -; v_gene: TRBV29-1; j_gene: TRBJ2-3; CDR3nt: TGCAGCGTTGAGGGTTCGAAGGGGGAGGGAGATACGCAGTATTTT; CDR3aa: CSVEGSKGEGDTQYF
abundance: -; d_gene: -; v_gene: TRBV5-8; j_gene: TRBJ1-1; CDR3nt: TGTGCCAGCAGCTCGAGGGAGGTTGAAGCTTTCTTT; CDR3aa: CASSSREVEAFF
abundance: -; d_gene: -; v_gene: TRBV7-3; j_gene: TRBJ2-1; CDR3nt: TGTGCCAGCAGCCCACAGGGCAGCGAGCAGTTCTTC; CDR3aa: CASSPQGSEQFF
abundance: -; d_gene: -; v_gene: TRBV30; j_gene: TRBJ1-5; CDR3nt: TGTGCCTGGAGTGTTGGGGGATACTATAGCAATCAGCCCCAGCATTTT; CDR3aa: CAWSVGGYYSNQPQHF
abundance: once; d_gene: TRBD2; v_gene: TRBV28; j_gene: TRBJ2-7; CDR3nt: TGTGCCAGCAGTCTTAGGGGGACTAGCTACGAGCAGTACTTC; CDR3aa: CASSLRGTSYEQYF
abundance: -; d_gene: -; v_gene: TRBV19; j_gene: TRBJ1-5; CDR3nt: TGTGCCAGTAGCCAGGGAAATCAGCCCCAGCATTTT; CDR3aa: CASSQGNQPQHF
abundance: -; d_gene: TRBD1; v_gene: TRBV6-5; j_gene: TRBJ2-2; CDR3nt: TGTGCCAGTTCGACAGGGCAGAACACCGGGGAGCTGTTTTTT; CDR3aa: CASSTGQNTGELFF
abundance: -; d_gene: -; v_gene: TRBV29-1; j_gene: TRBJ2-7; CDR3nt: TGCAGCGTGGAAACAGGTAGCTCCTACGAGCAGTACTTC; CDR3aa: CSVETGSSYEQYF
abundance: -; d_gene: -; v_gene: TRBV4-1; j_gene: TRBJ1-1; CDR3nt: TGCGCCAGCAGCCAAGTTAGTGGGGTTGTCCCTGAAGCTTTCTTT; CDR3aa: CASSQVSGVVPEAFF
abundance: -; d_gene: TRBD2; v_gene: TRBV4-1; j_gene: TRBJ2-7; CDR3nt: TGCGCCAGCAGCTTAGCGGGAGGGCCCGAGCAGTACTTC; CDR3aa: CASSLAGGPEQYF
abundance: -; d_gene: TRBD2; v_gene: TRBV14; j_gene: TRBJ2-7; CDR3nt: TGTGCCAGCAGCCAGTTTTCCGCGGGAGTGGGGTACGAGCAGTACTTC; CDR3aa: CASSQFSAGVGYEQYF
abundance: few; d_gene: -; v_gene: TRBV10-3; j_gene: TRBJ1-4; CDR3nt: TGTGCCATCAGGGGACTGATTAATGAAAAACTGTTTTTT; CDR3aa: CAIRGLINEKLFF
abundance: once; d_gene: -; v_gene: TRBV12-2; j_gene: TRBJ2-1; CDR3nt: TGTGCAAGTCGCTTAGAGATCTACAATGAGCAGTTCTTC; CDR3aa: CASRLEIYNEQFF
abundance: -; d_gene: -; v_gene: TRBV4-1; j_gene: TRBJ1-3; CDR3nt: TGCGCCAGCAGCCAAGTTCAGGGAAACACCATATATTTT; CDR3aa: CASSQVQGNTIYF
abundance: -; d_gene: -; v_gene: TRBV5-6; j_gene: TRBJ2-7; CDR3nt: TGTGCCAGCAGGCTCTGGGGGGTCTACGAGCAGTACTTC; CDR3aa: CASRLWGVYEQYF
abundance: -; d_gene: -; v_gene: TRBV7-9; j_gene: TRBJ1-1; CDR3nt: TGCGCCAGCAGCCAAGATCGGGGGGGCACTGAAGCTTTCTTT; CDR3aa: CASSQDRGGTEAFF
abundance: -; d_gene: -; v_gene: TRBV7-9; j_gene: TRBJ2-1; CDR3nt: TGTGCCAGCAGCAACAGGGCGGATGAGCAGTTCTTC; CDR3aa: CASSNRADEQFF
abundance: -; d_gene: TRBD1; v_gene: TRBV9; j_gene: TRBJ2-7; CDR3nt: TGTGCCAGCGGCCCCGGGACAGGCTCCTACGAGCAGTACTTC; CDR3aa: CASGPGTGSYEQYF
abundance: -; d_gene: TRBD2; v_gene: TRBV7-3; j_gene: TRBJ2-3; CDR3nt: TGTGCCAGCAGCCGGGGGGGTTCAGATACGCAGTATTTT; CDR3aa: CASSRGGSDTQYF
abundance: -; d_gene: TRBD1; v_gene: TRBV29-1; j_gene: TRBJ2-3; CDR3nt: TGCAGCGTTGAAGGCACAGGGGAAGATACGCAGTATTTT; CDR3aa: CSVEGTGEDTQYF
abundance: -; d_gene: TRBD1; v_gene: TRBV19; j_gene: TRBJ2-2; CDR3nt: TGTGCCAGTAGTACCTTACAGGGGGAGGACACCGGGGAGCTGTTTTTT; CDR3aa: CASSTLQGEDTGELFF
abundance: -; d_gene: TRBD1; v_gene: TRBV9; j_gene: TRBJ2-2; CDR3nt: TGTGCCAGCACGACAGGGGACACCGGGGAGCTGTTTTTT; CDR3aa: CASTTGDTGELFF
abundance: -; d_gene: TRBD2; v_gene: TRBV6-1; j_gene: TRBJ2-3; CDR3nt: TGTGCCAGCAGTGAACTGGCGGGGGGGCCTCAAGATACGCAGTATTTT; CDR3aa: CASSELAGGPQDTQYF
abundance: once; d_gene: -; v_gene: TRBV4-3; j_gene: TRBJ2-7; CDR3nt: TGCGCCAGCAGCCAAGAGTGGGGGGGCCCCGAGCAGTACTTC; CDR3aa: CASSQEWGGPEQYF
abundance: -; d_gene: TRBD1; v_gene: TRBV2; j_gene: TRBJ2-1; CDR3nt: TGTGCCAGCAGTACCGGGACAGGGTACAATGAGCAGTTCTTC; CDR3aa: CASSTGTGYNEQFF
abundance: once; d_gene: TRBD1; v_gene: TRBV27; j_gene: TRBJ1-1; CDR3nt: TGTGCCAGCAGAGAGGGGGCTGGGGGCTACACTGAAGCTTTCTTT; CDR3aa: CASREGAGGYTEAFF
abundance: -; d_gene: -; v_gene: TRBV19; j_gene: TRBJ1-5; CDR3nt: TGTGCCAGTAGTAATGGTGAGAGAAGCAATCAGCCCCAGCATTTT; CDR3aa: CASSNGERSNQPQHF
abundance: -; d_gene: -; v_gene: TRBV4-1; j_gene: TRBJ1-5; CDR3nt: TGCGCCAGCAGCCAAGAGCCAGGGATGGGCAATCAGCCCCAGCATTTT; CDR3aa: CASSQEPGMGNQPQHF
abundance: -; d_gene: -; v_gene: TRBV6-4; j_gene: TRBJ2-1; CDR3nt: TGTGCCAGCAGTGACGGTGGGAGTGCCCACAATGAGCAGTTCTTC; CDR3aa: CASSDGGSAHNEQFF
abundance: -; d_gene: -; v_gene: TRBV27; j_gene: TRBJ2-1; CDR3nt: TGTGCCAGCGGGACGGGGGCCTACAATGAGCAGTTCTTC; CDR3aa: CASGTGAYNEQFF